One and the same sample provided the 31 T cell receptor beta chains below, sequenced in a study of CD8 T cells in Susac syndrome. With random hexamers, 0.5 to 1 ug RNA was reverse transcribed. A single record per CDR3 protein comes from TCRdb applying MiXCR to the immunoSEQ multiplex PCR reads. The sample includes 150,000 to 200,000 distinct CDR3 sequences, 95% of them seen just once. The material sequenced was CD8+ T cells from PBMCs. Every receptor here comes from a human donor with Susac syndrome.

This chain uses TRBV19 with TRBJ2-3; TRBD1 might be the D (5 bases). Germline V lookup: CDR1 LNHDA, CDR2 SQIVND (reference sequence). The V and J ends lost 6 bases and 0 bases respectively, with 19 bases between them. The CDR3 has 17 amino acids. The CDR3 region has the DNA TGTGCCAGTAGCACAGATCTCCGCAGGGCAAGCACAGATACGCAGTATTTT. It specifies CASSTDLRRASTDTQYF.

V and J are TRBV4-2 and TRBJ2-5, with 7 bases lining up with TRBD2. This CDR3 region has 19 residues. V gave up 0 bases and J gave up 2 bases; unmatched junction bases: 15. Looked up from germline, CDR1 is LGHNA and CDR2 is YNFKEQ. For the CDR3, the DNA is TGTGCCAGCAGCCAAGATTTCATTATGGCTAGCGGATTGCAAGAGACCCAGTACTTC. It specifies CASSQDFIMASGLQETQYF.

This clonotype has more than one count but fewer than ten. The gene calls are TRBV28 and TRBJ2-5; D remains ambiguous. Germline-derived CDR1 and CDR2 are MDHEN and SYDVKM. The CDR3 runs to 12 residues. Trimming stripped 5 bases from V and 5 bases from J, with 9 bases between. In nucleotides, the CDR3 is TGTGCCAGCAGTGGCGCGGTGGAGACCCAGTACTTC. Translated, it gives CASSGAVETQYF. Full variable domain (remainder filled in from reference TRBV28 and TRBJ2-5): DVKVTQSSRYLVKRTGEKVFLECVQDMDHENMFWYRQDPGLGLRLIYFSYDVKMKEKGDIPEGYSVSREKKERFSLILESASTNQTSMYLCASSGAVETQYFGPGTRLLVL.

The chain recombines TRBV20-1 with TRBJ2-3; D uncertain. CDR1 is DFQATT and CDR2 is SNEGSKA in the germline V gene (reference sequence). V was clipped by 0 bases and J by 0 bases, with 10 bases between them. This CDR3 region has 15 residues. In DNA form, the CDR3 reads TGCAGTGCTAGAGATGAACTTCTTAGCACAGATACGCAGTATTTT. The encoded protein is CSARDELLSTDTQYF.

The chain carries TRBV24-1 and TRBJ2-2; D tentatively fits TRBD1 or TRBD2 (5 bases each). The CDR3 has 16 residues. Trimming pared 3 bases from V and 5 bases from J, leaving 15 bases between. The V gene's germline CDR1 is KGHDR and CDR2 SFDVKD. Here the CDR3 DNA reads TGTGCCACCAGTGATCCCAGGGCCGGGGAGACCGGGGAGCTGTTTTTT. It is translated as CATSDPRAGETGELFF.

The rearrangement uses TRBV3-1 and TRBJ1-1; 10 nucleotides align to TRBD1. The CDR3 covers 15 residues. CDR1 and CDR2 from the germline V gene are LGHDT and YNNKEL (reference sequence). V was pared by 3 bases and J by 5 bases, with 6 bases of the junction left unmatched. CDR3 in amino acids: CASSQRTGGYTEAFF. As DNA, the CDR3 is TGTGCCAGCAGCCAGAGGACAGGGGGATATACTGAAGCTTTCTTT. The full variable domain, completed using reference TRBV3-1 and TRBJ1-1, is DTAVSQTPKYLVTQMGNDKSIKCEQNLGHDTMYWYKQDSKKFLKIMFSYNNKELIINETVPNRFSPKSPDKAHLNLHINSLELGDSAVYFCASSQRTGGYTEAFFGQGTRLTVV.

This chain joins TRBV2 and TRBJ1-5; D is uncertain. CDR1 and CDR2 (germline): SNHLY, FYNNEI. V lost 3 bases and J lost 0, with 6 bases in between. The CDR3 contains 14 residues. The CDR3 coding sequence is TGTGCCAGCAGTGAGGCAGATAGCAATCAGCCCCAGCATTTT. This sequence encodes CASSEADSNQPQHF.

The chain recombines TRBV6-2 or TRBV6-3 with TRBJ2-3; D could derive from TRBD1 or TRBD2 (5 bases each). Trimming removed 5 bases at V and 2 bases at J, with 11 bases between. Germline V lookup: CDR1 MNHEY, CDR2 SVGEGT. This CDR3 is 14 amino acids long. CDR3 nucleotide sequence: TGTGCCAGCAGTCGCGAGGGGATCACAGATACGCAGTATTTT. Amino acids: CASSREGITDTQYF.

J is TRBJ1-6 and V is TRBV6-2 or TRBV6-3; 11 bases agree with TRBD1. This CDR3 comprises 15 residues. Germline CDR1 reads MNHEY; CDR2 reads SVGEGT. V shed 1 base and J 10 bases; nucleotides not matched to a gene: 3. The CDR3 reads CASSYFRDRGSPLHF. Here the CDR3 DNA reads TGTGCCAGCAGTTACTTTCGGGACAGGGGGTCACCCCTCCACTTT.

The chain uses TRBV20-1 and TRBJ1-2; D is ambiguous. CDR1 is DFQATT and CDR2 is SNEGSKA in the germline V gene (reference sequence). V was cut by 2 bases and J by 2 bases, with 9 bases left in between. CDR3 length equals 13 residues. Written as DNA, the CDR3 is TGCAGTGCTAGACATAGACTGAACTATGGCTACACCTTC. It encodes CSARHRLNYGYTF.

The V gene is TRBV6-5, the J gene TRBJ1-4; a weak D match, TRBD1 (5 bases). The CDR3 has 12 residues. From germline, CDR1 is MNHEY and CDR2 SVGAGI. V was pared by 6 bases and J by 8 bases, with 10 bases between. DNA for the CDR3: TGTGCCAGCAGGACAGTTGGGGAAAAACTGTTTTTT. Translation: CASRTVGEKLFF.

This rearrangement joins TRBV12-3 or TRBV12-4 to TRBJ1-2; D gene uncertain. V gave up 8 bases and J gave up 7 bases, with 14 bases separating them. The CDR3 loop spans 12 amino acids. CDR3 in amino acids: CASGGASSGYTF. In nucleotides, the CDR3 is TGTGCCAGCGGCGGCGCGTCCAGTGGCTACACCTTC.

The chain recombines TRBV9 with TRBJ1-2; possible D gene TRBD1, 6 bases. This CDR3 region has 14 residues. V lost 6 bases and J 2 bases, leaving 14 bases between the germline ends. Per germline, CDR1 SGDLS and CDR2 YYNGEE. As DNA, the CDR3 is TGTGCCAGCACCCCTGTGGGGGGCAACTATGGCTACACCTTC. Its translation: CASTPVGGNYGYTF.

The CDR3 here is CSATGTSYEQYF. Here the CDR3 DNA reads TGCAGTGCTACCGGGACTAGCTACGAGCAGTACTTC. The rearrangement links TRBV20-1 to TRBJ2-7, with 8 bases matching TRBD2. After removal of 4 bases from V and 3 bases from J, the junction contained 2 bases not matched to a gene. The CDR3 is 12 amino acids. The germline gives CDR1 DFQATT, CDR2 SNEGSKA (reference sequence).

The chain employs TRBV4-1 and TRBJ2-4; 10 bases fit TRBD2. Germline CDR1 and CDR2: MGHRA and YSYEKL. The CDR3 is made up of 19 amino acids. With V trimmed by 0 bases and J by 0 bases, 8 bases remained unmatched. The CDR3 coding sequence is TGCGCCAGCAGCCAAGAGCCCAGCGGGAGGGCCCTAGCCAAAAACATTCAGTACTTC. Its protein is CASSQEPSGRALAKNIQYF.

The genes are TRBV5-1 and TRBJ1-2; TRBD1 aligns across 10 bases. This CDR3 is built from 15 residues. V lost 4 bases, J lost 8 bases, and 11 bases stayed unmatched. The germline gives CDR1 SGHRS, CDR2 YFSETQ. DNA of the CDR3: TGCGCCAGCAGCAACTTCCGGGACAGGGGCGGCGGCTACACCTTC. Its protein is CASSNFRDRGGGYTF.

This rearrangement joins TRBV5-4 to TRBJ1-1, with no clear D. This CDR3 is 16 amino acids long. Looked up from germline, CDR1 is SGHNT and CDR2 is YYREEE (reference sequence). V lost 5 bases, J lost 0 bases, and 17 bases lay in between. The CDR3 loop reads CASSSPELKMNTEAFF. The CDR3 nucleotides read TGTGCCAGCAGTAGTCCGGAGCTAAAGATGAACACTGAAGCTTTCTTT. The variable domain in full, with the rest retrieved from reference TRBV5-4 and TRBJ1-1, is ETGVTQSPTHLIKTRGQQVTLRCSSQSGHNTVSWYQQALGQGPQFIFQYYREEENGRGNFPPRFSGLQFPNYSSELNVNALELDDSALYLCASSSPELKMNTEAFFGQGTRLTVV.

The J gene is TRBJ1-5, the V gene TRBV23-1; weak D call: TRBD1 (6 bases). TRBV23-1 has ORF status, its function being uncertain. With 8 bases removed from V and 0 bases from J, the gap between germline ends came to 26 bases. This CDR3 contains 19 residues. DNA for the CDR3: TGCGCCAGCGGCCGGGTTATTAGAGGGACAAAGTATAGCAATCAGCCCCAGCATTTT. It encodes CASGRVIRGTKYSNQPQHF.

This rearrangement joins TRBV9 to TRBJ2-7; 11 bases match TRBD1. This CDR3 has 15 amino acids. The ends lost 3 bases at V and 5 bases at J; junction bases unmatched: 7. Germline CDR1 is SGDLS and CDR2 is YYNGEE. Written as DNA, the CDR3 is TGTGCCAGCAGCGCTCCCGGGACAGGGGGTAACGAGCAGTACTTC. It yields the protein CASSAPGTGGNEQYF. Looking up the rest from reference TRBV9 and TRBJ2-7 gives the full variable domain: DSGVTQTPKHLITATGQRVTLRCSPRSGDLSVYWYQQSLDQGLQFLIQYYNGEERAKGNILERFSAQQFPDLHSELNLSSLELGDSALYFCASSAPGTGGNEQYFGPGTRLTVT.

The DNA of the CDR3 is TGTGCCAGCAGTTACTTACAGGGAGCCTACGAGCAGTACTTC. This translates into CASSYLQGAYEQYF. This chain uses TRBV6-5 with TRBJ2-7, with D perhaps TRBD1 (6 bases). This CDR3 is built from 14 residues. Germline CDR1 is MNHEY and CDR2 is SVGAGI. Trimming pared 1 base from V and 2 bases from J, leaving 9 bases between.

The CDR3 protein is CASSVGQAAEAFF. In DNA form, the CDR3 reads TGCGCCAGCAGTGTAGGACAGGCCGCTGAAGCTTTCTTT. The V and J genes are TRBV10-2 and TRBJ1-1; 7 bases map to TRBD1. The CDR3 is made up of 13 amino acids. Germline lookup yields CDR1 WSHSY and CDR2 SAAADI. The junction had 5 bases not matched to a gene; V was cut back by 4 bases and J by 6 bases.

The V and J genes are TRBV20-1 and TRBJ2-1; D might be TRBD1 (6 bases). Germline CDR1 DFQATT, CDR2 SNEGSKA (reference sequence). This CDR3 comprises 15 residues. This CDR3 reads CSVLLYQGSYNEQFF. The CDR3 DNA is TGCAGCGTGCTGCTGTATCAGGGGTCCTACAATGAGCAGTTCTTC.

The chain is built from TRBV2 and TRBJ2-5; TRBD2 matches 12 bases. The CDR3 sequence is 15 residues long. Trimming took 6 bases from V and 5 from J; bases not matched to a gene: 7. Germline loops: CDR1 SNHLY, CDR2 FYNNEI. CDR3 residues: CASRDGLAGWETQYF. The CDR3 nucleotides are TGTGCCAGCAGAGACGGACTAGCGGGATGGGAGACCCAGTACTTC.

The chain has TRBV12-3 or TRBV12-4 and TRBJ1-4; D remains unclear. The CDR3 is made up of 12 amino acids. Between the trimmed V and J ends, which lost 2 bases and 8 bases, there was a span of 6 bases. CDR3 loop: CASSLRREKLFF. The CDR3 coding sequence is TGTGCCAGCAGTTTAAGGCGGGAAAAACTGTTTTTT.

The chain couples TRBV20-1 to TRBJ1-1; no clear D. Trimming removed 7 bases from V and 5 bases from J, with 11 bases in between. CDR1 is DFQATT, CDR2 SNEGSKA, per germline (reference sequence). This CDR3 spans 11 amino acids. The CDR3 loop is CSVVSTTEAFF. DNA for the CDR3: TGCAGTGTCGTCTCCACAACTGAAGCTTTCTTT.

The CDR3 sequence: CASSNSTSGMGTDTQYF. CDR3 bases: TGTGCCAGCAGCAACTCGACTAGCGGGATGGGCACAGATACGCAGTATTTT. The chain carries TRBV11-2 and TRBJ2-3; 11 bases are a match to TRBD2. Germline V CDR1 and CDR2: SGHAT, FQNNGV. This CDR3 spans 17 amino acids. The V gene end was trimmed by 5 bases and the J gene end by 1 base; junction bases not matched to a gene: 8.

This chain uses TRBV6-1 with TRBJ1-5; D gene uncertain. CDR1 is MNHNS, CDR2 SASEGT, per germline. The CDR3 has 16 residues. V lost 1 base, J lost 0 bases, and 10 bases lay in between. The CDR3 DNA reads as TGTGCCAGCAGTGAAGGTCCGGGAAATAGCAATCAGCCCCAGCATTTT. Its translation: CASSEGPGNSNQPQHF.

This clonotype has just one count. This sequence joins TRBV4-1 and TRBJ1-6; 7 bases line up with TRBD1. The germline V gene encodes CDR1 MGHRA and CDR2 YSYEKL. V was pared by 4 bases and J by 10 bases, with 7 bases of the junction left unmatched. The CDR3 runs 14 residues. In nucleotides, the CDR3 is TGCGCCAGCAGCCGTTCAGGGGGAGGATCACCCCTCCACTTT. Encoded protein: CASSRSGGGSPLHF.

This clonotype was counted once. The chain links TRBV12-3 or TRBV12-4 to TRBJ1-2; D not certain. CDR3 length: 12 amino acids. V lost 3 bases and J lost 6, with 8 bases in between. The CDR3 DNA reads as TGTGCCAGCAGTTTCCCGAAGGATGGCTACACCTTC. It encodes CASSFPKDGYTF.

This chain links TRBV2 with TRBJ2-2; 11 nucleotides align to TRBD2. This CDR3 contains 15 residues. The V and J ends lost 4 bases and 6 bases, in that order; junction bases with no gene match: 4. From germline, CDR1 is SNHLY and CDR2 FYNNEI. The DNA for the CDR3 is TGTGCCAGCAGTGGATATAGCGGGGGGGCCGGGGAGCTGTTTTTT. Amino acids: CASSGYSGGAGELFF.

V is TRBV19 and J is TRBJ2-7, with 11 bases that match TRBD2. The germline V gene has CDR1 LNHDA and CDR2 SQIVND (reference sequence). V lost 7 bases to trimming and J lost 4 bases; unmatched junction nucleotides: 6. The CDR3 covers 14 residues. As DNA, the CDR3 is TGTGCCAGTACCATAACTAGCGGGAGTTACGAGCAGTACTTC. Translating it yields CASTITSGSYEQYF. Combining the CDR3 with reference TRBV19 and TRBJ2-7 gives the whole variable domain DGGITQSPKYLFRKEGQNVTLSCEQNLNHDAMYWYRQDPGQGLRLIYYSQIVNDFQKGDIAEGYSVSREKKESFPLTVTSAQKNPTAFYLCASTITSGSYEQYFGPGTRLTVT.